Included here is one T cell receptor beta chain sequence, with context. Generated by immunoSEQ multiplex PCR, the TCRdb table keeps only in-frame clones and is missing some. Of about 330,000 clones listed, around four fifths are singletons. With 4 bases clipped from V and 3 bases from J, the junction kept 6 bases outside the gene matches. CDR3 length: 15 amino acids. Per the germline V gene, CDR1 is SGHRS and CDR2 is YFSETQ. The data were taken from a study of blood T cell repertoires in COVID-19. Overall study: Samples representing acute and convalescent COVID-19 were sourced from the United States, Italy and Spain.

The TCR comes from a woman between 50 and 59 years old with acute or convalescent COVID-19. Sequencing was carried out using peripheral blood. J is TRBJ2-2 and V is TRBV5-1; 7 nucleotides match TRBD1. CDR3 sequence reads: CASSAVTGDTGELFF. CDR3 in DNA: TGCGCCAGCAGCGCCGTCACAGGGGACACCGGGGAGCTGTTTTTT.